This T cell receptor beta chain appears in the sequencing data of a study of blood T cell repertoires in COVID-19. Study at large: Both acute and convalescent COVID-19 samples were obtained from the United States, Italy and Spain. Sources were T cells, B-cell-depleted T cells, or PBMCs; the material itself was cDNA or gDNA.

The CDR3 has 15 residues. V trimming: 7 bases; J trimming: 4 bases; junction bases outside the gene matches: 8. Looked up from germline, CDR1 is SNHLY and CDR2 is FYNNEI. Measured with immunoSEQ multiplex PCR; TCRdb has only the in-frame clones, and not every one. The sample yields about 160,000 clones, about 83% seen once. The table lists this clone with many counts. Donors were grouped by their self-reported clinical history. V gene TRBV2 combines with J gene TRBJ1-4, with 8 positions matching TRBD1. Sequencing was performed on PBMCs or T cells enriched from blood (not recorded which). The origin of this receptor is a woman between 45 and 60 years old in a cohort exposed to, infected with or recovered from COVID-19 (not recorded which). CDR3: CASTSQGANNEKLFF. The CDR3 DNA follows: TGTGCCAGCACCTCCCAGGGGGCAAATAATGAAAAACTGTTTTTT.